This T cell receptor beta chain was retrieved from a study of T cells in Graves' hyperthyroidism and ophthalmopathy. In the study overall: Upon initial diagnosis and before any treatment, peripheral blood was collected.

Study-wide results and limits: In validation, the model predicted ophthalmopathy. These predictions came a median about 6.2 months before onset.

With regard to this clonotype: Its target is not known.

The CDR3 covers 13 residues. Trimming removed 6 bases from V and 3 bases from J, with 12 bases in between. Using RNA transcripts as the source, TCR beta CDR3 regions were amplified. The HTBI set primed first-round TCR CDR3 RT-PCR. TCRdb re-called the multiplex PCR reads through MiXCR, storing one row per CDR3 protein. The table records hundreds of thousands of distinct CDR3 sequences, about a fifth of them present only once. Diagnosis rested on symptoms, serum thyroxine and TRAb, thyroid ultrasound, and orbital computed tomography. This TCR was sampled from a man aged 25 to 40 with Graves' ophthalmopathy. The sequencing input was blood. V is TRBV12-3 or TRBV12-4 and J is TRBJ2-7; TRBD1 might be the D (6 bases). The CDR3 DNA reads TGTGCCAGCAGGCCGAACAGGGTCTACGAGCAGTACTTC. This encodes CASRPNRVYEQYF.